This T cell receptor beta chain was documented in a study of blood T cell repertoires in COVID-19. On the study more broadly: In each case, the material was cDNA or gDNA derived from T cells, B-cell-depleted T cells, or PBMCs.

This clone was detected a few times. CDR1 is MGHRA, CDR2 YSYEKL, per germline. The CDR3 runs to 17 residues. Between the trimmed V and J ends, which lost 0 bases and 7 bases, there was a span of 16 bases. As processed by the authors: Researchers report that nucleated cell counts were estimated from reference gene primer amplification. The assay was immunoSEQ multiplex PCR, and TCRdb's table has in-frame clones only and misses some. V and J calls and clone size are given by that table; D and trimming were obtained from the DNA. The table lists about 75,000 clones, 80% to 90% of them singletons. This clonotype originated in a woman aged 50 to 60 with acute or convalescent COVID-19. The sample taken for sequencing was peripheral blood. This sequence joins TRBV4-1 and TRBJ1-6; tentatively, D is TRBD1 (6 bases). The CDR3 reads CASSQETGLGANSPLHF. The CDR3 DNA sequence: TGCGCCAGCAGCCAAGAGACAGGCCTAGGAGCCAATTCACCCCTCCACTTT.